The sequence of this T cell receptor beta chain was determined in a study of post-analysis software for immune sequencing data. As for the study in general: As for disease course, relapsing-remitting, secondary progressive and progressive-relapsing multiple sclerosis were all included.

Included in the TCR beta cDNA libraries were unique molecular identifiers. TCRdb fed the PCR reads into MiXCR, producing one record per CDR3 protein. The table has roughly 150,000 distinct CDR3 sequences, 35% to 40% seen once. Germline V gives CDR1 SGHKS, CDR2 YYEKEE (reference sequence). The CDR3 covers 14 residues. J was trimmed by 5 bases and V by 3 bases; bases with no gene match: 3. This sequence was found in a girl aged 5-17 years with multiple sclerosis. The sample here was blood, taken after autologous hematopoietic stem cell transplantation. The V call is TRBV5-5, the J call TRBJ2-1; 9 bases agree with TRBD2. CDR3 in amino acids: CASSWGLADNEQFF. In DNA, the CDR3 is TGTGCCAGCAGCTGGGGACTAGCAGACAATGAGCAGTTCTTC.